This T cell receptor beta chain was identified during a study of T cell responses to AZD1222 COVID-19 vaccine. Germline V gene data show CDR1 as LNHDA and CDR2 as SQIVND (reference sequence). The CDR3 runs 15 residues. Deletions cut 3 bases from V and 5 bases from J, with 13 bases between. Study outcomes and limitations: The donor group comprised mostly white British people and more females; the analysis possibly underestimated clonal diversity. Only six or seven AZD1222 recipients tested seropositive at baseline.

Here immunoSEQ multiplex PCR was the method, and the copy in TCRdb shows in-frame clones only, minus some. The sample carries 84,000 or so clones, more than 75% recorded once. About this clone itself: What it binds is not known.

The sample consisted of peripheral blood, taken on day 0 of AZD1222 vaccination. This TCR was recovered from an adult in good health. The rearrangement links TRBV19 to TRBJ1-4; TRBD1 might be the D (6 bases). CDR3: CASSIYSDRNEKLFF. The CDR3 nucleotides are TGTGCCAGTAGTATCTACTCTGACAGGAATGAAAAACTGTTTTTT.